The source of this TCR beta chain is a study of blood T cell repertoires in COVID-19. In the study overall: The cDNA or gDNA used as material had been derived from T cells, B-cell-depleted T cells, or PBMCs.

In terms of age and location, participants ranged from roughly 18 to 95 years and lived in about two dozen US areas. Cohort 3 recovered donors had two negative PCRs, clearance, or symptom resolution. Germline trimming cut 2 bases from V and 9 bases from J; bases unmatched to any gene: 6. Germline loops: CDR1 SGHRS, CDR2 YFSETQ. The CDR3 runs 13 residues. In the original workflow: Amplification of reference gene primers provided the estimated nucleated cell counts. Profiled with immunoSEQ multiplex PCR; TCRdb holds only in-frame clones, not every one. V and J calls and clone size are those listed in that table; D and trimming were worked out from the DNA. This table holds 240,000 or so clones, roughly 88% found once.

The chain employs TRBV5-1 and TRBJ2-3, with 7 bases lining up with TRBD1. Sequencing was performed on PBMCs or T cells enriched from blood (not recorded which). The TCR comes from a woman aged 45-60 years who had recovered from COVID-19. CDR3 in amino acids: CASSLGTEVTQYF. The CDR3 nucleotides read TGCGCCAGCAGCTTAGGGACAGAGGTAACGCAGTATTTT.